Given below is one T cell receptor (beta chain) in context. The antigen is not known. This sample was taken from a study of T cell responses to AZD1222 COVID-19 vaccine. Whole-study results and caveats: Receipt of two AZD1222 doses was followed by a rise in Spike-specific TCR breadth and depth. Dominant at 160-218 and 743-854, vaccine-associated CD4 TCRs also spanned spike. Reports say nearly half of spike-specific TCRs go after unmutated variant regions.

TCRdb keeps only in-frame clones here, not all; method: immunoSEQ multiplex PCR. The table lists around 170,000 clones, 80% to 95% of them singletons. This CDR3 comprises 17 residues. In germline, CDR1 is SGHAT, CDR2 FQNNGV. V was trimmed by 3 bases and J by 6 bases, leaving 21 bases between them. Whether given at about 4 or about 12 weeks, second doses were pooled. The chain uses TRBV11-2 and TRBJ2-1; D uncertain. The material sequenced was peripheral blood, taken 28 days after the second AZD1222 dose. This TCR derives from an adult who received the AZD1222 COVID-19 vaccine. The CDR3 sequence is CASSFLAASSMFNEQFF. As DNA, the CDR3 is TGTGCCAGCAGCTTTTTGGCGGCGAGTTCTATGTTCAATGAGCAGTTCTTC.